One sample yielded the 32 T cell receptor beta chains listed below, sequenced in a study of control samples from healthy donors and cancer patients. Sequencing was performed with immunoSEQ multiplex PCR; in TCRdb, only in-frame clones are kept and a portion is missing. The sample holds about 160,000 clones, 90% to 95% seen once. The material sequenced was PBMCs. Receptors were obtained from a man aged 55 to 70 with colorectal cancer.

The chain links TRBV5-1 to TRBJ1-2, with D perhaps matching TRBD1 (6 bases). Germline-derived CDR1 and CDR2 are SGHRS and YFSETQ. Trimming took off 3 bases at V and 6 bases at J, with 12 bases between the two ends. The CDR3 runs 13 residues. In DNA, the CDR3 is TGCGCCAGCAGCTGGGGAGCAGGGGATGGCTACACCTTC. This translates into CASSWGAGDGYTF.

The chain couples TRBV10-2 to TRBJ1-4; D unresolved. V was clipped by 5 bases and J by 8 bases, with 12 bases between them. Germline lookup yields CDR1 WSHSY and CDR2 SAAADI. There are 13 residues in the CDR3. DNA of the CDR3: TGCGCCAGCAGTATAGCGGGCGGGGAAAAACTGTTTTTT. This translates into CASSIAGGEKLFF.

The chain carries TRBV5-1 and TRBJ1-6, with TRBD1 as a possible D gene (6 bases). The V gene lost 0 bases and the J gene lost 9 bases, with 10 bases spanning the gap. In germline, CDR1 is SGHRS, CDR2 YFSETQ. This CDR3 is 14 amino acids long. The CDR3 spells CASSLGQDTSPLHF. CDR3 nucleotides: TGCGCCAGCAGCTTGGGACAGGATACTTCACCCCTCCACTTT.

The chain joins TRBV10-3 to TRBJ1-4; D not certain. CDR1 ENHRY and CDR2 SYGVKD come from the germline V gene. Trimming stripped 0 bases from V and 7 bases from J, with 12 bases between. The length of the CDR3 is 15 residues. In DNA, the CDR3 is TGTGCCATCAGTGAGTCATTGGGTATGGGTGAAAAACTGTTTTTT. The encoded protein is CAISESLGMGEKLFF.

This clone was seen only a few times. V gene TRBV23-1 combines with J gene TRBJ1-5; TRBD1 matches at 7 bases. TRBV23-1 is identified as an open reading frame with a role that is uncertain. Trimming took 3 bases from V and 7 from J; bases not matched to a gene: 3. CDR3 length: 13 residues. This CDR3 reads CASSQNRGQPQHF. In DNA, the CDR3 is TGCGCCAGCAGTCAGAACAGGGGCCAGCCCCAGCATTTT.

In its sample, this clone was seen once. CDR3 DNA: TGTGCCAGCAGACAGAGGGGGCAGGGGAGCGCAGATACGCAGTATTTT. Its translation: CASRQRGQGSADTQYF. The genes are TRBV2 and TRBJ2-3; 7 bases align to TRBD1. The CDR3 length is 16 residues. Germline assignment: CDR1 SNHLY and CDR2 FYNNEI. The J segment lost 4 bases and the V segment lost 6 bases, leaving 13 bases of the junction unmatched.

The CDR3 protein is CASNLGDQETQYF. CDR3 coding DNA: TGTGCCAGCAACTTAGGAGACCAAGAGACCCAGTACTTC. The chain couples TRBV12-3 or TRBV12-4 to TRBJ2-5; D gene unclear. The CDR3 has 13 amino acids. V was pared by 7 bases and J by 0 bases, with 9 bases between.

This rearrangement joins TRBV7-9 to TRBJ1-1; weak D call: TRBD1 (6 bases). In germline, CDR1 is SEHNR, CDR2 FQNEAQ (reference sequence). This CDR3 comprises 14 residues. V shed 4 bases and J shed 2 bases, with 11 bases lying between them. The CDR3 DNA follows: TGTGCCAGCAGCTCCGGGACAACCAACACTGAAGCTTTCTTT. This translates into CASSSGTTNTEAFF. The full variable domain, rest sourced from reference TRBV7-9 and TRBJ1-1, is DTGVSQNPRHKITKRGQNVTFRCDPISEHNRLYWYRQTLGQGPEFLTYFQNEAQLEKSRLLSDRFSAERPKGSFSTLEIQRTEQGDSAMYLCASSSGTTNTEAFFGQGTRLTVV.

The chain carries TRBV12-3 or TRBV12-4 and TRBJ1-4; D unresolved. V was clipped by 6 bases and J by 5 bases, with 7 bases between them. The CDR3 runs 12 residues. Written as DNA, the CDR3 is TGTGCCAGCAGCCAGGTGAATGAAAAACTGTTTTTT. This gives the protein CASSQVNEKLFF.

V is TRBV7-9 and J is TRBJ2-3; 8 bases match TRBD2. CDR3 length: 16 amino acids. Losses at the gene ends were 2 bases for V and 4 bases for J; bases not matched to a gene: 8. Looked up from germline, CDR1 is SEHNR and CDR2 is FQNEAQ (reference sequence). The CDR3 DNA sequence: TGTGCCAGCAGCTTAACACTAGCGGTGGAGCCAGATACGCAGTATTTT. Translation gives CASSLTLAVEPDTQYF.

J is TRBJ1-5 and V is TRBV6-6; a weak D match, TRBD1 (5 bases). The CDR3 consists of 12 residues. Trimming left V 8 bases short and J 6 bases short, with 11 bases between. Germline V gene lookup returns CDR1 MNHNY and CDR2 SVGAGI (reference sequence). Here the CDR3 reads CASGTGGQPQHF. The CDR3 region has the DNA TGTGCCAGCGGGACTGGTGGTCAGCCCCAGCATTTT.

The rearrangement uses TRBV5-1 and TRBJ1-1; 8 bases align to TRBD1. Germline values: CDR1 SGHRS, CDR2 YFSETQ. V lost 4 bases to trimming and J lost 8 bases; unmatched junction nucleotides: 7. The CDR3 sequence is 13 residues long. The CDR3 DNA reads TGCGCCAGCAGCGCCCGGACAGGGAAAGAAGCTTTCTTT. This sequence encodes CASSARTGKEAFF.

This clone was observed once. The genes are TRBV24-1 and TRBJ2-3, with TRBD2 matching over 8 bases. The ends lost 4 bases at V and 2 bases at J; junction bases unmatched: 10. The CDR3 is 17 amino acids. Germline CDR1 KGHDR, CDR2 SFDVKD. The CDR3 loop is CATSDPSAGGATDTQYF. CDR3 coding DNA: TGTGCCACCAGTGACCCGAGTGCGGGGGGCGCCACAGATACGCAGTATTTT.

The rearrangement links TRBV9 to TRBJ2-5; D gene unclear. CDR1 is SGDLS, CDR2 YYNGEE, per germline. With 2 bases removed from V and 5 bases from J, the gap between germline ends came to 16 bases. The CDR3 consists of 15 residues. CDR3 in amino acids: CASSVTFQRSETQYF. CDR3 in DNA: TGTGCCAGCAGCGTCACCTTCCAGCGTTCTGAGACCCAGTACTTC. The whole variable domain, filled in from reference TRBV9 and TRBJ2-5, reads DSGVTQTPKHLITATGQRVTLRCSPRSGDLSVYWYQQSLDQGLQFLIQYYNGEERAKGNILERFSAQQFPDLHSELNLSSLELGDSALYFCASSVTFQRSETQYFGPGTRLLVL.

The chain employs TRBV7-9 and TRBJ2-5; 10 nucleotides match TRBD2. Germline lookup yields CDR1 SEHNR and CDR2 FQNEAQ (reference sequence). This CDR3 contains 15 residues. J lost 5 bases, V lost 10 bases, and 13 bases had no gene match. CDR3 coding DNA: TGTGCCACCCCACTACAAGCGGGGGGGGCGGAGACCCAGTACTTC. It encodes CATPLQAGGAETQYF.

Points on this clone: The same CDR3 can be traced to other DNA sequences in this sample. The genes are TRBV30 and TRBJ2-7, with TRBD1 matching 7 bases. This CDR3 has 12 residues. The V and J ends lost 2 bases and 4 bases, in that order; junction bases with no gene match: 2. Germline loops: CDR1 GTSNPN, CDR2 SVGIG (reference sequence). The DNA for the CDR3 is TGTGCCTGGAGTAGGGGGCTGTACGAGCAGTACTTC. Translating gives CAWSRGLYEQYF.

The rearrangement uses TRBV6-5 and TRBJ1-2; D is possibly TRBD1 (5 bases). Trimming cost V 6 bases and J 5 bases, with 16 bases left between them. This CDR3 is built from 14 residues. Germline CDR1 MNHEY, CDR2 SVGAGI. The CDR3 here is CASRNPAGEYGYTF. CDR3 coding DNA: TGTGCCAGCAGGAATCCGGCGGGGGAATATGGCTACACCTTC.

The chain has TRBV19 and TRBJ2-3; TRBD1 aligns across 11 bases. CDR1 is LNHDA and CDR2 is SQIVND in the germline V gene (reference sequence). CDR3 length: 16 amino acids. V was pared by 4 bases and J by 3 bases, with 6 bases of the junction left unmatched. The chain's CDR3 is CASSKGQGVGTDTQYF. The CDR3 region has the DNA TGTGCCAGTAGTAAGGGACAGGGGGTAGGAACAGATACGCAGTATTTT.

The V and J genes are TRBV29-1 and TRBJ1-1, with unresolved D. This CDR3 comprises 12 residues. The germline CDR1 and CDR2 sequences are SQVTM and ANQGSEA. The V and J ends lost 0 bases and 5 bases respectively, with 7 bases between them. CDR3 loop: CSVEDRGTEAFF. In nucleotides, the CDR3 is TGCAGCGTTGAAGATCGAGGAACTGAAGCTTTCTTT.

Here the CDR3 DNA reads TGTGCCAGCAGTGAAGCGACAGGGTGGGGGGAGCTGTTTTTT. Translating it yields CASSEATGWGELFF. V and J are TRBV25-1 and TRBJ2-2; 7 nucleotides line up with TRBD1. After removal of 2 bases from V and 8 bases from J, the junction contained 5 bases not matched to a gene. CDR1 and CDR2 (germline): MGHDK, SYGVNS. This CDR3 is 14 amino acids long.

The chain employs TRBV10-1 and TRBJ2-3; TRBD2 matches at 12 bases. Germline trimming cut 9 bases from V and 6 bases from J; bases unmatched to any gene: 4. Germline values: CDR1 WNHNN, CDR2 SYGVQD (reference sequence). This CDR3 is built from 13 residues. The CDR3 region is CASLGTSGDTQYF. The CDR3 DNA reads TGCGCCAGTCTCGGGACTAGCGGGGATACGCAGTATTTT.

For this clone: Other DNA sequences in the same sample also yield this CDR3. The chain employs TRBV18 and TRBJ1-3, with unresolved D. V lost 2 bases and J lost 4, with 6 bases in between. CDR1 and CDR2 (germline): KGHSH, LQKENI. The CDR3 totals 13 residues. CDR3 region: CASSPGSGNTIYF. The CDR3 coding sequence is TGTGCCAGCTCACCAGGGTCCGGAAACACCATATATTTT.

This clone came up a few times. V gene TRBV2 combines with J gene TRBJ2-3; D is unresolved. In germline, CDR1 is SNHLY, CDR2 FYNNEI. Trimming shortened V by 7 bases and J by 0 bases, and 14 bases separated the two germline ends. The CDR3 consists of 15 residues. CDR3 sequence: CASILTGYSTDTQYF. In nucleotides, the CDR3 is TGTGCCAGCATTCTTACCGGGTACAGCACAGATACGCAGTATTTT.

This clone was counted a single time. V gene TRBV2 combines with J gene TRBJ1-1; possible D gene TRBD1, 6 bases. The germline V gene encodes CDR1 SNHLY and CDR2 FYNNEI. Trimming removed 7 bases at V and 1 base at J, with 10 bases between. The CDR3 loop spans 13 amino acids. The CDR3 coding sequence is TGTGCCAGCACCCAACAGGGGAACACTGAAGCTTTCTTT. The encoded protein is CASTQQGNTEAFF.

The chain links TRBV5-8 to TRBJ2-6; D possibly corresponds to TRBD1 (5 bases). Germline V gene data show CDR1 as SGHTS and CDR2 as YDEGEE. V was pared by 0 bases and J by 0 bases, with 7 bases between. This CDR3 spans 16 amino acids. The CDR3 is CASSLGQRSGANVLTF. Here the CDR3 DNA reads TGTGCCAGCAGCTTGGGACAGCGCTCTGGGGCCAACGTCCTGACTTTC.

This chain links TRBV6-5 with TRBJ2-5, with D uncertain. Germline V gene data show CDR1 as MNHEY and CDR2 as SVGAGI. The CDR3 sequence is 15 residues long. Trimming removed 2 bases at V and 1 base at J, with 11 bases between. CDR3 coding DNA: TGTGCCAGCAGTTACGGTTCTCCAATCCAAGAGACCCAGTACTTC. Its translation: CASSYGSPIQETQYF.

The count of this clone is one. The chain combines TRBV15 with TRBJ1-2; tentatively, D is TRBD1 (6 bases). This CDR3 comprises 17 residues. Germline CDR1 and CDR2: LNHNV and YYDKDF (reference sequence). V was cut by 6 bases and J by 0 bases, with 20 bases left in between. The CDR3 nucleotides are TGTGCCACCAGTCTCATTTCCGCCGGGACAACTAACTATGGCTACACCTTC. Protein: CATSLISAGTTNYGYTF.

This clone was seen a single time. The chain recombines TRBV9 with TRBJ1-1; possibly TRBD1 for D (5 bases). Germline lookup yields CDR1 SGDLS and CDR2 YYNGEE. This CDR3 is built from 15 residues. The V end lost 0 bases, the J end lost 5 bases, and 14 bases lay between the germline ends. This chain's CDR3 is CASSVGGVRATEAFF. CDR3 DNA: TGTGCCAGCAGCGTAGGAGGGGTGCGGGCAACTGAAGCTTTCTTT. Supplemented by reference TRBV9 and TRBJ1-1, the full variable domain reads DSGVTQTPKHLITATGQRVTLRCSPRSGDLSVYWYQQSLDQGLQFLIQYYNGEERAKGNILERFSAQQFPDLHSELNLSSLELGDSALYFCASSVGGVRATEAFFGQGTRLTVV.

The rearrangement uses TRBV5-1 and TRBJ1-1, with a tentative D call TRBD1 (5 bases). The CDR3 has 15 amino acids. V dropped 4 bases and J dropped 1 base, with 14 bases sitting between them. Per the germline V gene, CDR1 is SGHRS and CDR2 is YFSETQ. The CDR3 DNA reads TGCGCCAGCAGCACCCTACAGGTGGGGAACACTGAAGCTTTCTTT. Translation: CASSTLQVGNTEAFF.

This chain connects TRBV11-3 to TRBJ2-3; D ambiguous. The germline gives CDR1 SGHNT, CDR2 YENEEA. CDR3 length: 13 residues. V lost 5 bases and J 4 bases, leaving 10 bases between the germline ends. CDR3 loop: CASSPTHSDTQYF. CDR3 in DNA: TGTGCCAGCAGCCCGACCCACTCAGATACGCAGTATTTT.

The rearrangement links TRBV5-8 to TRBJ1-3; D ambiguous. The CDR3 has 14 residues. CDR1 is SGHTS and CDR2 is YDEGEE in the germline V gene. V shed 1 base and J shed 0 bases, with 5 bases lying between them. The CDR3 DNA is TGTGCCAGCAGCTTGACGTTCTCTGGAAACACCATATATTTT. Protein: CASSLTFSGNTIYF.

A single count supports this clone. The chain uses TRBV5-4 and TRBJ2-5; maybe TRBD1 (5 bases). Germline V gives CDR1 SGHNT, CDR2 YYREEE (reference sequence). Trimming pared 0 bases from V and 5 bases from J, leaving 11 bases between. CDR3 length equals 14 residues. The CDR3, as DNA: TGTGCCAGCAGCTTGGGCAGGGTGAGGGAGACCCAGTACTTC. Its translation: CASSLGRVRETQYF. Drawing the rest from reference TRBV5-4 and TRBJ2-5, the complete variable domain is ETGVTQSPTHLIKTRGQQVTLRCSSQSGHNTVSWYQQALGQGPQFIFQYYREEENGRGNFPPRFSGLQFPNYSSELNVNALELDDSALYLCASSLGRVRETQYFGPGTRLLVL.